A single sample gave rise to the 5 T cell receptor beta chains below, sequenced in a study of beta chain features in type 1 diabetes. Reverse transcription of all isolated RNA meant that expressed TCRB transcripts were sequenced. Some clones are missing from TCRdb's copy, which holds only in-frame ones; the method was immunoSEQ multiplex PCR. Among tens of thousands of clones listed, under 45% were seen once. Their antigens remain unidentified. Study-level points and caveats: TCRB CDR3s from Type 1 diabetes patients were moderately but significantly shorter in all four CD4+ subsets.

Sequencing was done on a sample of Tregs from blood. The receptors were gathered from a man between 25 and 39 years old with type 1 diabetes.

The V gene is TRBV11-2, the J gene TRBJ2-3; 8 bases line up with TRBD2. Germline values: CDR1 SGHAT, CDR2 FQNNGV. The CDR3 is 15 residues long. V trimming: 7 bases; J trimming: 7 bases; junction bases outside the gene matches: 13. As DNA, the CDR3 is TGTGCCAGCAAACCGCAGGGACTAGGAACGTATACGCAGTATTTT. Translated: CASKPQGLGTYTQYF.

The CDR3 protein is CASSTRATNEKLFF. In DNA, the CDR3 is TGTGCCAGCAGCACCAGGGCAACTAATGAAAAACTGTTTTTT. The chain joins TRBV7-8 to TRBJ1-4; weak D call: TRBD1 (5 bases). V lost 5 bases and J 0 bases, leaving 7 bases between the germline ends. Germline V gene data show CDR1 as SGHVS and CDR2 as FQNEAQ. The CDR3 has 14 residues.

The CDR3 sequence: CASKLDSITEAFF. The DNA for the CDR3 is TGTGCCAGCAAACTCGACAGCATCACTGAAGCTTTCTTT. The rearrangement joins TRBV7-2 to TRBJ1-1; the D gene is possibly TRBD1 (5 bases). The CDR3 is made up of 13 amino acids. CDR1 and CDR2 (germline): SGHTA, FQGNSA. The germline V and J ends were trimmed by 7 bases and 4 bases, with 13 bases remaining between them.

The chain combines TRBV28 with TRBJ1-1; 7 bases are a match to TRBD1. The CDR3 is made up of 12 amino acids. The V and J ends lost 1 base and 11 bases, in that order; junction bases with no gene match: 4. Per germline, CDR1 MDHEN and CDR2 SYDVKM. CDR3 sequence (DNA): TGTGCCAGCAGTTTATCAGGGGGAATGGCTTTCTTT. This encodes CASSLSGGMAFF.

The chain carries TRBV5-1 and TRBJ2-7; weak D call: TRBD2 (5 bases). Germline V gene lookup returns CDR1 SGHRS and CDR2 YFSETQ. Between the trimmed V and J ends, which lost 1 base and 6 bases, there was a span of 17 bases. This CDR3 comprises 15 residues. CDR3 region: CASSLRELGPLEQYF. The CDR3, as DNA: TGCGCCAGCAGCTTGAGGGAGTTAGGGCCTCTCGAGCAGTACTTC.